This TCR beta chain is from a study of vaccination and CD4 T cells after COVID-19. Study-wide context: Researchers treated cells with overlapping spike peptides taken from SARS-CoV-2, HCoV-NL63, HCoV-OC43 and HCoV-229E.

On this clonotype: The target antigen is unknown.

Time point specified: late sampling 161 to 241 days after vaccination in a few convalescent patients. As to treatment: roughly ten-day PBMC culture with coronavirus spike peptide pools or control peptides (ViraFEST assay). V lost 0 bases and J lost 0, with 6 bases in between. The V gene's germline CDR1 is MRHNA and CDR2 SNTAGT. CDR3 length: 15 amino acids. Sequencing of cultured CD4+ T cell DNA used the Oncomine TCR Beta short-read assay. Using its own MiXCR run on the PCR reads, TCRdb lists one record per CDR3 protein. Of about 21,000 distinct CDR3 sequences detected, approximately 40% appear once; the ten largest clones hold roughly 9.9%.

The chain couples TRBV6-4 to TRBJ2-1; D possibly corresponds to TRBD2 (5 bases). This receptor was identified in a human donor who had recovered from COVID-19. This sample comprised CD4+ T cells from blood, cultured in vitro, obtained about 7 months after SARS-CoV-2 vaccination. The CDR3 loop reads CASSDSAGSYNEQFF. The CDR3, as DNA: TGTGCCAGCAGTGACTCGGCGGGCTCCTACAATGAGCAGTTCTTC.